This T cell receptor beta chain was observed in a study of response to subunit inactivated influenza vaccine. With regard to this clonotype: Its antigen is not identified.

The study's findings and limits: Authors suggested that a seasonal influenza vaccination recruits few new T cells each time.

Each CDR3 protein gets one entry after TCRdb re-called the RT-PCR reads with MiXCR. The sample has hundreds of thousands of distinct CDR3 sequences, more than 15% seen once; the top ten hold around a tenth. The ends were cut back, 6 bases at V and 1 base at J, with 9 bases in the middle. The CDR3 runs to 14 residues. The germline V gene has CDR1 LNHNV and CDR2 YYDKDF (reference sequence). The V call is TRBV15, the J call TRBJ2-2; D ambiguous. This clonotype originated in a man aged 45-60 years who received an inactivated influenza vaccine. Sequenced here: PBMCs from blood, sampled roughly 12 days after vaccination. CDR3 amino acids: CATSTRRNTGELFF. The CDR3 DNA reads TGTGCCACCAGTACCAGGAGGAACACCGGGGAGCTGTTTTTT.